These 13 T cell receptor beta chains originate from one sample sequenced in a study of T-cell memory formation after mild COVID-19. One entry per CDR3 protein results from TCRdb running MiXCR on the 5' RACE reads. The sample consists of approximately 500,000 distinct CDR3 sequences, 20% to 25% of them appearing once. The sample was PBMCs or a T cell subset sorted from them (not recorded which). These receptors originate from an adult woman who had mild COVID-19 (a few samples of this study predate the infection). Cell type and time point are not known.

This chain connects TRBV19 to TRBJ2-1, with D possibly TRBD2 on 6 matching bases. Germline CDR1 is LNHDA and CDR2 is SQIVND (reference sequence). Trimming took 3 bases from V and 1 from J, leaving 10 bases between them. This CDR3 region has 15 residues. CDR3 in amino acids: CASSIWGESYNEQFF. DNA of the CDR3: TGTGCCAGTAGTATTTGGGGGGAATCCTACAATGAGCAGTTCTTC.

Only a few counts were recorded for this clonotype. The rearrangement links TRBV12-3 or TRBV12-4 to TRBJ1-2; 7 bases are shared with TRBD1. The CDR3 covers 14 residues. The V segment lost 2 bases and the J segment 6 bases; nucleotides outside the gene matches: 6. CDR3 loop: CASSLFEGADGYTF. CDR3 nucleotides: TGTGCCAGCAGTTTATTTGAGGGGGCAGATGGCTACACCTTC.

The chain recombines TRBV14 with TRBJ2-3; 8 nucleotides agree with TRBD2. The length of the CDR3 is 16 residues. The V and J ends lost 4 bases and 0 bases, in that order; junction bases with no gene match: 6. In germline, CDR1 is SGHDN, CDR2 FVKESK. CDR3 residues: CASSRQTSVSTDTQYF. CDR3 nucleotide sequence: TGTGCCAGCAGCCGACAGACTAGCGTCAGCACAGATACGCAGTATTTT.

J is TRBJ2-3 and V is TRBV9; D may be TRBD1 (6 bases). V dropped 4 bases and J dropped 2 bases, with 23 bases sitting between them. The CDR3 consists of 18 residues. Germline CDR1 reads SGDLS; CDR2 reads YYNGEE. CDR3 bases: TGTGCCAGCAGCCCTACAGGGTTGGGGGCCGGAAACACAGATACGCAGTATTTT. Translation: CASSPTGLGAGNTDTQYF.

The rearrangement joins TRBV7-8 to TRBJ1-2, with 7 bases matching TRBD1. Germline CDR1 and CDR2: SGHVS and FQNEAQ. This CDR3 region has 15 residues. J lost 7 bases, V lost 1 base, and 9 bases had no gene match. The CDR3 DNA is TGTGCCAGCAGCTTAGAAGGGACAGCTGTCATTGGCTACACCTTC. This gives the protein CASSLEGTAVIGYTF.

V and J are TRBV5-1 and TRBJ2-4, with 13 positions matching TRBD2. This CDR3 comprises 18 residues. Trimming cost V 4 bases and J 1 base; bases outside gene matches: 8. Germline CDR1 SGHRS, CDR2 YFSETQ. As DNA, the CDR3 is TGCGCCAGCAGCCCGAGGACTAGCGGGGGCCCCGCCAAAAACATTCAGTACTTC. The encoded protein is CASSPRTSGGPAKNIQYF.

V is TRBV11-3 and J is TRBJ2-1, with D perhaps TRBD1 (5 bases). The ends were cut back, 4 bases at V and 3 bases at J, with 13 bases in the middle. The CDR3 runs to 15 residues. From germline, CDR1 is SGHNT and CDR2 YENEEA. The DNA of the CDR3 is TGTGCCAGCAGCTCCTTGGGGCGGTACTACAATGAGCAGTTCTTC. It codes for CASSSLGRYYNEQFF.

V is TRBV3-1 and J is TRBJ2-1, with D perhaps TRBD2 (6 bases). Trimming pared 6 bases from V and 0 bases from J, leaving 12 bases between. The germline CDR1 and CDR2 sequences are LGHDT and YNNKEL (reference sequence). The CDR3 length is 15 residues. CDR3 amino acids: CASSHGTLSYNEQFF. The CDR3 nucleotides are TGTGCCAGCAGTCATGGGACTCTCTCCTACAATGAGCAGTTCTTC.

The genes are TRBV19 and TRBJ2-3, with 8 bases matching TRBD2. This CDR3 has 18 residues. Germline CDR1 reads LNHDA; CDR2 reads SQIVND (reference sequence). V gave up 6 bases and J gave up 6 bases; unmatched junction bases: 20. The CDR3 nucleotides are TGTGCCAGTAGCCTTACTAGTCTAGCGGGTCCTTTTATTGATACGCAGTATTTT. Amino acids: CASSLTSLAGPFIDTQYF.

This clonotype was found a few times. The chain employs TRBV4-2 and TRBJ2-7; 7 nucleotides agree with TRBD2. Germline V CDR1 and CDR2: LGHNA, YNFKEQ. Trimming took 1 base from V and 0 from J; bases not matched to a gene: 12. This CDR3 has 18 amino acids. The chain's CDR3 is CASSQGRGRGPSSYEQYF. CDR3 nucleotide sequence: TGTGCCAGCAGCCAAGGCCGAGGGAGGGGTCCCAGCTCCTACGAGCAGTACTTC.

This clonotype came up a few times. CDR3: CASSLMSGGPTDTQYF. CDR3 in DNA: TGTGCCAGCAGTTTAATGAGCGGGGGACCCACAGATACGCAGTATTTT. This rearrangement joins TRBV12-3 or TRBV12-4 to TRBJ2-3, with 8 bases lining up with TRBD2. Unmatched junction bases numbered 6, after V lost 2 bases and J lost 2 bases. The CDR3 is 16 amino acids.

This chain uses TRBV18 with TRBJ1-2, with TRBD1 identical over 8 bases. J lost 7 bases, V lost 4 bases, and 11 bases had no gene match. Germline-derived CDR1 and CDR2 are KGHSH and LQKENI. The CDR3 extends over 15 amino acids. The CDR3, as DNA: TGTGCCAGCTCACGGGGACAGGAGCCATCTAGTGGCTACACCTTC. This translates into CASSRGQEPSSGYTF. Full variable domain (outside the CDR3, taken from reference TRBV18 and TRBJ1-2): NAGVMQNPRHLVRRRGQEARLRCSPMKGHSHVYWYRQLPEEGLKFMVYLQKENIIDESGMPKERFSAEFPKEGPSILRIQQVVRGDSAAYFCASSRGQEPSSGYTFGSGTRLTVV.

V gene TRBV7-9 combines with J gene TRBJ1-1; D not certain. Germline V gene sequence: CDR1 SEHNR, CDR2 FQNEAQ (reference sequence). The CDR3 is 12 residues long. Trimming pared 0 bases from V and 7 bases from J, leaving 6 bases between. CDR3 DNA: TGTGCCAGCAGCTTAGCGCAGAGTGAAGCTTTCTTT. It specifies CASSLAQSEAFF.